This TCR beta chain was observed in a study of T cell repertoires in cytomegalovirus infection. Looking at the study overall: CMV epitopes that were recently identified and HLA-C-restricted were used alongside well-studied HLA-B-restricted ones. Public signatures in TCR beta pointed to CMV infection and matching HLA type.

Trimming took off 3 bases at V and 6 bases at J, with 12 bases between the two ends. The CDR3 is 13 amino acids. Germline V gene lookup returns CDR1 ENHRY and CDR2 SYGVKD. Findings and limits, study-wide: Dominating the ex vivo response were HLA-C-restricted CMV-specific TCR beta clonotypes. The cumulative frequency of public TCR beta families identified carriers of CMV plus the relevant HLA.

A single record per CDR3 protein comes from TCRdb applying MiXCR to the reads. The table has 750,000 to 950,000 distinct CDR3 sequences, under 35% seen once. There are a few counts of this clonotype. Its antigen is not known. The receptor was isolated from a human donor in good health (CMV status not recorded). Some clones in this sample may be carry-over from other donors' samples. V gene TRBV10-3 combines with J gene TRBJ2-7; D ambiguous. The sequencing used cultured CD8+ T cells from PBMCs, collected from culture after CMV antigen stimulation. The CDR3 DNA reads as TGTGCCATCAGTGAACCCGGTACCTCCGAGCAGTACGTC. It translates to CAISEPGTSEQYV.